Each of the 21 T cell receptor beta chains below was sequenced from the same sample in a study of blood T cell repertoires in COVID-19. Assay: immunoSEQ multiplex PCR; the TCRdb copy retains only in-frame clones and omits some. The sample shows about 59,000 clones, roughly 87% of them seen only once. Sample: peripheral blood. The receptors derive from an elderly man in a cohort sampled during active COVID-19.

This clone has more than one count but fewer than ten. The V call is TRBV10-1, the J call TRBJ2-7, with D uncertain. CDR1 is WNHNN, CDR2 SYGVQD, per germline (reference sequence). V was shortened by 2 bases and J by 3 bases, with 8 bases between the two germline ends. This CDR3 region has 13 residues. The CDR3 DNA reads as TGCGCCAGCAGTGAGCCTACCTACTACGAGCAGTACTTC. This codes for CASSEPTYYEQYF.

This chain links TRBV7-9 with TRBJ1-2; 8 positions agree with TRBD1. This CDR3 spans 15 amino acids. The V segment lost 5 bases and the J segment 4 bases; nucleotides outside the gene matches: 9. Germline lookup yields CDR1 SEHNR and CDR2 FQNEAQ (reference sequence). The chain's CDR3 is CASSVDRAPFYGYTF. In DNA, the CDR3 is TGTGCCAGCAGCGTGGACAGGGCCCCTTTCTATGGCTACACCTTC.

V is TRBV5-4 and J is TRBJ2-1; D perhaps matches TRBD1 (5 bases). The CDR3 totals 16 residues. Trimming left V 0 bases short and J 7 bases short, with 17 bases between. Germline loops: CDR1 SGHNT, CDR2 YYREEE (reference sequence). The CDR3 is CASSLGGSAGQNEQFF. The CDR3 coding sequence is TGTGCCAGCAGCTTGGGCGGTTCTGCAGGGCAGAATGAGCAGTTCTTC.

The chain is built from TRBV4-2 and TRBJ1-4, with TRBD1 identical over 12 bases. Germline V gene data show CDR1 as LGHNA and CDR2 as YNFKEQ. This CDR3 spans 17 amino acids. J gave up 2 bases and V 2 bases, and 3 bases lay outside the gene matches. CDR3 residues: CASSQPGQGATNEKLFF. The CDR3 DNA reads TGTGCCAGCAGCCAACCGGGACAGGGGGCGACTAATGAAAAACTGTTTTTT.

The chain links TRBV19 to TRBJ1-5; D is uncertain. This CDR3 has 14 residues. The germline V gene encodes CDR1 LNHDA and CDR2 SQIVND (reference sequence). V was cut by 3 bases and J by 2 bases, with 8 bases left in between. CDR3 region: CASSISGGNQPQHF. The CDR3 nucleotides are TGTGCCAGTAGTATCTCGGGTGGCAATCAGCCCCAGCATTTT.

V is TRBV3-1 (or the pseudogene TRBV3-2) and J is TRBJ1-2; D unresolved. The length of the CDR3 is 14 residues. Germline loops: CDR1 LGHDT, CDR2 YNNKEL (reference sequence). Trimming left V 0 bases short and J 0 bases short, with 5 bases between. This CDR3 reads CASSQDGTNYGYTF. The CDR3, as DNA: TGTGCCAGCAGCCAAGATGGCACTAACTATGGCTACACCTTC.

The V call is TRBV3-1 (or the pseudogene TRBV3-2), the J call TRBJ1-5, with a possible D match to TRBD1 (5 bases). This CDR3 is built from 15 residues. The germline CDR1 and CDR2 sequences are LGHDT and YNNKEL (reference sequence). V lost 5 bases and J 2 bases, leaving 13 bases between the germline ends. CDR3 loop: CASSMGPAGNQPQHF. In DNA, the CDR3 is TGTGCCAGCAGCATGGGGCCTGCGGGCAATCAGCCCCAGCATTTT.

J is TRBJ2-7 and V is TRBV30, with D possibly matching TRBD2 (6 bases). The length of the CDR3 is 13 residues. Trimming left V 2 bases short and J 2 bases short, with 10 bases between. CDR1 and CDR2 (germline): GTSNPN, SVGIG (reference sequence). The CDR3 bases are TGTGCCTGGAGTAGGGCGGGACCCTACGAGCAGTACTTC. This translates into CAWSRAGPYEQYF.

The chain joins TRBV3-1 (or the pseudogene TRBV3-2) to TRBJ1-1; D is undetermined. From germline, CDR1 is LGHDT and CDR2 YNNKEL (reference sequence). The CDR3 length is 13 residues. Trimming took 0 bases from V and 1 from J, leaving 3 bases between them. CDR3 bases: TGTGCCAGCAGCCAAGACAGGAACACTGAAGCTTTCTTT. Translated, it gives CASSQDRNTEAFF.

The V gene is TRBV19, the J gene TRBJ1-1; TRBD1 agrees at 8 bases. The CDR3 extends over 13 amino acids. CDR1 is LNHDA, CDR2 SQIVND, per germline (reference sequence). Germline trimming cut 6 bases from V and 4 bases from J; bases unmatched to any gene: 4. CDR3 sequence (DNA): TGTGCCAGTAGCCGTACAGGGGGCACTGAAGCTTTCTTT. Amino acids: CASSRTGGTEAFF.

V and J are TRBV10-1 and TRBJ2-7; the match to TRBD1 covers 8 bases. This CDR3 is built from 14 residues. The V gene end was trimmed by 2 bases and the J gene end by 2 bases; junction bases not matched to a gene: 2. Germline CDR1 reads WNHNN; CDR2 reads SYGVQD (reference sequence). For the CDR3, the DNA is TGCGCCAGCAGTGAGACGGGACAGGCCTACGAGCAGTACTTC. This codes for CASSETGQAYEQYF.

V usage is TRBV9 and J usage is TRBJ2-1; 16 nucleotides line up with TRBD2. The germline gives CDR1 SGDLS, CDR2 YYNGEE. The ends lost 2 bases at V and 0 bases at J; junction bases unmatched: 5. The CDR3 has 19 residues. The CDR3 here is CASSVGLAGGLSSYNEQFF. CDR3 coding DNA: TGTGCCAGCAGCGTGGGACTAGCGGGAGGGTTAAGCTCCTACAATGAGCAGTTCTTC.

Comment on this clone: At one end, the junction sequence differs from germline, possibly due to a read error. The chain has TRBV20-1 and TRBJ1-3, with D maybe TRBD1 (5 bases). Germline V gene data show CDR1 as DFQATT and CDR2 as SNEGSKA (reference sequence). CDR3 length: 13 residues. This CDR3 reads CSTSRDSGNTIYF. The CDR3 DNA is TGCAGTACTAGTAGGGACTCGGGAAACACCATATATTTT.

The genes are TRBV5-6 and TRBJ1-5; 11 bases are shared with TRBD1. With 1 base clipped from V and 6 bases from J, the junction kept 9 bases outside the gene matches. The CDR3 has 17 residues. The germline CDR1 and CDR2 sequences are SGHDT and YYEEEE. The CDR3 DNA follows: TGTGCCAGCAGCTTGTCGGACAGGGGGCGACGGAGTCAGCCCCAGCATTTT. This codes for CASSLSDRGRRSQPQHF.

The rearrangement uses TRBV2 and TRBJ1-2, with TRBD1 as a possible D gene (5 bases). Germline V gives CDR1 SNHLY, CDR2 FYNNEI. The CDR3 covers 13 residues. The V end lost 9 bases, the J end lost 5 bases, and 16 bases lay between the germline ends. The CDR3 region is CARERQLDYGYTF. DNA for the CDR3: TGTGCCAGGGAACGACAGCTGGATTATGGCTACACCTTC. Full variable domain (outside the CDR3, taken from reference TRBV2 and TRBJ1-2): EPEVTQTPSHQVTQMGQEVILRCVPISNHLYFYWYRQILGQKVEFLVSFYNNEISEKSEIFDDQFSVERPDGSNFTLKIRSTKLEDSAMYFCARERQLDYGYTFGSGTRLTVV.

The chain carries TRBV28 and TRBJ1-2; 7 nucleotides match TRBD1. CDR3 length: 11 residues. Germline loops: CDR1 MDHEN, CDR2 SYDVKM. Trimming cost V 7 bases and J 7 bases; bases outside gene matches: 3. CDR3 coding DNA: TGTGCCAGCACCAGGGGGATTGGCTACACCTTC. Protein: CASTRGIGYTF.

The chain joins TRBV27 to TRBJ2-4, with D perhaps TRBD2 (6 bases). Trimming stripped 5 bases from V and 6 bases from J, with 17 bases between. Germline CDR1 and CDR2: MNHEY and SMNVEV (reference sequence). CDR3 length: 15 residues. The CDR3 nucleotides read TGTGCCAGCAGTCCCGGCCGGGAGTTTGGAAACATTCAGTACTTC. Translation: CASSPGREFGNIQYF.

This clone has a single count. V gene TRBV21-1 combines with J gene TRBJ2-7; the table's TRBD2 call for D was not verified on the DNA. TRBV21-1 is a recognized pseudogene. CDR3 size: 12 residues. The CDR3 protein is CASRLVVYEQYF. The CDR3 nucleotides are TGTGCCAGCAGATTAGTAGTCTACGAGCAGTACTTC.

The chain joins TRBV4-2 to TRBJ1-5; TRBD1 aligns across 11 bases. V lost 1 base to trimming and J lost 1 base; unmatched junction nucleotides: 6. The CDR3 loop spans 18 amino acids. Germline-derived CDR1 and CDR2 are LGHNA and YNFKEQ. The CDR3 nucleotides read TGTGCCAGCAGCCAAGGGACAGGGGGCATCGTGAGCAATCAGCCCCAGCATTTT. Protein: CASSQGTGGIVSNQPQHF.

The chain links TRBV11-2 to TRBJ2-1; TRBD2 matches at 11 bases. The ends lost 0 bases at V and 0 bases at J; junction bases unmatched: 4. There are 18 residues in the CDR3. The V gene's germline CDR1 is SGHAT and CDR2 FQNNGV. The CDR3 DNA sequence: TGTGCCAGCAGCTTAGATCTAGCGGGAGGCCTCTCCTACAATGAGCAGTTCTTC. This sequence encodes CASSLDLAGGLSYNEQFF.

This chain links TRBV9 with TRBJ1-3; D is undetermined. The CDR3 has 17 residues. V dropped 4 bases and J dropped 0 bases, with 17 bases sitting between them. Germline assignment: CDR1 SGDLS and CDR2 YYNGEE. The CDR3, as DNA: TGTGCCAGCAGCCGAGATCCCGACGGGAGCTCTGGAAACACCATATATTTT. This translates into CASSRDPDGSSGNTIYF.